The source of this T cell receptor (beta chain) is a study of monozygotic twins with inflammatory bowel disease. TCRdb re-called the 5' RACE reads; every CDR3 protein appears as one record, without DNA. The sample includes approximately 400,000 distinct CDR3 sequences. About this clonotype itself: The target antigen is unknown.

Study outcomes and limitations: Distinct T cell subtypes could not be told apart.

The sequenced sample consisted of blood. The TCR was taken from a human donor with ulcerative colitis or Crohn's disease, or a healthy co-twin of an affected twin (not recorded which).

The CDR3 sequence: CASSSGTTEAFF. The gene calls are TRBV6-5 and TRBJ1-1. The CDR3 has 12 amino acids. Germline CDR1 MNHEY, CDR2 SVGAGI.